The 5 T cell receptor beta chains given below trace back to one sample, sequenced in a study of OX40 agonist ivuxolimab in advanced cancers. Profiling relied on immunoSEQ multiplex PCR, and the TCRdb table lists in-frame clones only, not all of them. The sample shows around 69,000 clones, roughly 87% of them seen only once. Sequencing used CD4+ or CD8+ T cells sorted from blood, obtained in a trial of the OX40 agonist ivuxolimab. The receptor source for this set is an adult with an advanced solid tumor such as melanoma, head and neck, liver or kidney cancer.

J is TRBJ1-5 and V is TRBV5-1; D is ambiguous. The CDR3 has 13 amino acids. The germline gives CDR1 SGHRS, CDR2 YFSETQ. Trimming removed 0 bases at V and 5 bases at J, with 6 bases between. The CDR3 region has the DNA TGCGCCAGCAGCTTGGCCCCCGATCAGCCCCAGCATTTT. It is translated as CASSLAPDQPQHF.

V gene TRBV6-5 combines with J gene TRBJ2-1, with TRBD1 matching over 8 bases. Trimming at V came to 4 bases and at J to 12 bases, leaving 14 bases not matched to a gene. The length of the CDR3 is 15 residues. The V gene's germline CDR1 is MNHEY and CDR2 SVGAGI. As DNA, the CDR3 is TGTGCCAGCAGTTCTTCCTCCGCAACCGGGACAGGGCAGTTCTTC. Translated, it gives CASSSSSATGTGQFF.

This clone was observed a single time. The chain recombines TRBV30 with TRBJ2-7; TRBD1 matches 9 bases. This CDR3 contains 14 residues. V shed 3 bases, J shed 1 base, and the junction held 4 bases outside the gene matches. Germline V gene data show CDR1 as GTSNPN and CDR2 as SVGIG (reference sequence). As DNA, the CDR3 is TGTGCCTGGAGACGGACAGGGGTGTCCTACGAGCAGTACTTC. Protein product: CAWRRTGVSYEQYF.

The chain carries TRBV6-5 and TRBJ2-3; 9 bases are a match to TRBD2. Germline V gene data show CDR1 as MNHEY and CDR2 as SVGAGI. Trimming took 6 bases from V and 15 from J; bases not matched to a gene: 13. The CDR3 spans 13 residues. DNA of the CDR3: TGTGCCAGCAGCCGTCCCACTAGCGGGTTTCTTTATTTT. This codes for CASSRPTSGFLYF.

The chain combines TRBV6-5 with TRBJ2-4; perhaps D is TRBD1 or TRBD2 (5 bases each). Between the trimmed V and J ends, which lost 0 bases and 2 bases, there was a span of 8 bases. This CDR3 has 15 amino acids. Per germline, CDR1 MNHEY and CDR2 SVGAGI. As DNA, the CDR3 is TGTGCCAGCAGTTACTCGGGGGTGACCAAAAACATTCAGTACTTC. It codes for CASSYSGVTKNIQYF.